The rows below give T cell receptor beta chains drawn from one sample of a study of early T cells in non-severe SARS-CoV-2 infection. One entry per CDR3 protein, called by TCRdb with MiXCR from the 5' RACE reads. This sample yields some 36,000 distinct CDR3 sequences, of which over 4.5% are seen a single time; 4.8% belongs to the top ten. Sequencing was carried out using whole blood. These receptors originate from an adult who was a healthcare worker with PCR-confirmed SARS-CoV-2 infection or an uninfected control (not recorded which). Each CDR3 is given with its conserved first and last residue.

v_call,j_call,cdr3_aa
TRBV5-6,TRBJ2-1,CASSLVGFSSSYNEQFF
TRBV4-1,TRBJ2-6,CASSPIMSSGANVLTF
TRBV4-1,TRBJ1-1,CASSPLGARTEAFF
TRBV6-6,TRBJ1-1,CASSRHTEAFF
TRBV30,TRBJ2-3,CAWSTSGSFGGTDTQYF
TRBV12-3/TRBV12-4,TRBJ1-4,CASSLSDEKLFF
TRBV6-6,TRBJ2-1,CASSYETHEQFF
TRBV15,TRBJ2-3,CATRRETTDTQYF
TRBV29-1,TRBJ1-1,CSVEAYRELEAFF
TRBV20-1,TRBJ1-2,CSATGQIYGYTF
TRBV7-2,TRBJ2-7,CASSSPLHKTYEQYF
TRBV4-1,TRBJ2-7,CASSQGGTSFYEQYF
TRBV18,TRBJ2-1,CASSPLAGELNEQFF
TRBV10-3,TRBJ2-1,CAISALPAGINEQFF
TRBV12-3/TRBV12-4,TRBJ2-3,CATSSGAPDTQYF
TRBV11-2,TRBJ1-1,CASSFRGQGTEAFF
TRBV28,TRBJ1-5,CASSFSDRDQPQHF
TRBV29-1,TRBJ2-7,CSVQPGQGASYEQYF
TRBV14,TRBJ2-7,CASSRDGRQGRYEQYF
TRBV11-2,TRBJ1-1,CASSLQQGLTEAFF
TRBV1,TRBJ2-4,CTSSQDQGKAAGIQYF
TRBV28,TRBJ2-2,CASCLGGTGELFF
TRBV12-3/TRBV12-4,TRBJ1-6,CASSLQKGSPLHF
TRBV7-2,TRBJ2-1,CASRLTSDPYNEQFF
TRBV10-2,TRBJ1-1,CASTYVGAGTTEAFF